Sequencing of this T cell receptor beta chain was carried out in a study of shared clonotypes between healthy human individuals. Terminally differentiated effector memory CD45RA+ cells were excluded by CCR7 positive selection of CD45RO-negative cells. A deep-level run was used for the assay. Clones were sequenced by immunoSEQ multiplex PCR, and TCRdb holds only the in-frame ones, with some missing. The sample lists fewer than 1 million clones, about 97% seen once, with around 0.21% in the top ten. Germline loops: CDR1 SGHTA, CDR2 FQGNSA. Trimming removed 5 bases from V and 4 bases from J; junction bases left unmatched: 9. The CDR3 extends over 16 amino acids.

The rearrangement uses TRBV7-2 and TRBJ2-3, with 10 bases fitting TRBD2. Sequencing input: naive CD8+ T cells sorted from blood. This clonotype originated in a man aged 25 to 40 in good health. CDR3 amino acids: CASSIIAGGWADTQYF. CDR3 bases: TGTGCCAGCAGCATCATAGCGGGAGGTTGGGCAGATACGCAGTATTTT.